Below are 25 T cell receptor beta chains sequenced from a single sample in a study of shared clonotypes between healthy human individuals (dated by TCRdb to 2020 to 2021). The library was made by the immunoSEQ multiplex PCR assay. What TCRdb holds here is the immuneACCESS table cut down to in-frame rearrangements. Part of the clones is not present; checked against another copy, under half of the missing clones reflect an unresolved V gene, and the others are unexplained. A total of over a million clones appear in this sample, more than 75% of them only once. Around 0.6% of the sample is taken by the ten largest. The sample comprised memory CD4+ T cells from PBMCs. The cell subset or site label on this specimen signifies: CD45RA-negative fraction. These receptors were obtained from a man between 18 and 35 years old in good health. Some clones in this sample may be carry-over from other donors' samples.

This chain connects TRBV6-1 to TRBJ2-7, with TRBD1 matching 7 bases. The V segment lost 4 bases and the J segment 6 bases; nucleotides outside the gene matches: 12. This CDR3 contains 15 residues. CDR1 is MNHNS, CDR2 SASEGT, per germline. The CDR3, as DNA: TGTGCCAGCAGTGTCCGGGACAGTAGATTCTCCGAGCAGTACTTC. Its translation: CASSVRDSRFSEQYF.

The rearrangement links TRBV6-1 to TRBJ2-4, with D possibly TRBD1 on 6 matching bases. Trimming cost V 7 bases and J 2 bases, with 12 bases left between them. This CDR3 has 14 amino acids. Germline V gene lookup returns CDR1 MNHNS and CDR2 SASEGT. The chain's CDR3 is CASTQGGSKNIQYF. Written as DNA, the CDR3 is TGTGCCAGCACCCAAGGGGGATCCAAAAACATTCAGTACTTC.

The rearrangement uses TRBV6-1 and TRBJ2-1, with D possibly matching TRBD2 (5 bases). In germline, CDR1 is MNHNS, CDR2 SASEGT. This CDR3 spans 13 amino acids. V lost 11 bases and J 4 bases, leaving 15 bases between the germline ends. CDR3 amino acids: CAVAGGPYNEQFF. The CDR3 region has the DNA TGTGCCGTGGCGGGCGGACCTTACAATGAGCAGTTCTTC.

The rearrangement uses TRBV2 and TRBJ1-2; D is unclear. CDR1 SNHLY and CDR2 FYNNEI come from the germline V gene. Trimming left V 6 bases short and J 4 bases short, with 9 bases between. CDR3 length equals 12 residues. CDR3 nucleotide sequence: TGTGCCAGCAGGACTGGACCCTATGGCTACACCTTC. The encoded protein is CASRTGPYGYTF. The variable domain in full, with the rest retrieved from reference TRBV2 and TRBJ1-2, is EPEVTQTPSHQVTQMGQEVILRCVPISNHLYFYWYRQILGQKVEFLVSFYNNEISEKSEIFDDQFSVERPDGSNFTLKIRSTKLEDSAMYFCASRTGPYGYTFGSGTRLTVV.

Regarding this clone: A junction end diverges from the germline sequence, so it may reflect a read error. V and J are TRBV20-1 and TRBJ1-2; weak D call: TRBD1 (5 bases). The germline V gene has CDR1 DFQATT and CDR2 SNEGSKA (reference sequence). The CDR3 is 11 residues long. CDR3 nucleotides: TGCAGTGCTAGAGATACCCTTGCTGGGGGTTTC. It specifies CSARDTLAGGF.

V and J are TRBV25-1 and TRBJ2-1; no firm D call. The CDR3 loop spans 10 amino acids. Germline V CDR1 and CDR2: MGHDK, SYGVNS. Trimming removed 6 bases at V and 6 bases at J, with 3 bases between. CDR3: CASSLNEQFF. In DNA, the CDR3 is TGTGCCAGCAGCCTCAATGAGCAGTTCTTC.

In regard to this clone: A much larger clonotype is one base distant, so this may be a read error. This sample includes further DNA sequences coding for the same CDR3. The chain carries TRBV29-1 and TRBJ1-1; D may be TRBD1 (6 bases). The germline V and J ends were trimmed by 4 bases and 8 bases, with 17 bases remaining between them. Per germline, CDR1 SQVTM and CDR2 ANQGSEA. The CDR3 sequence is 13 residues long. This CDR3 is CSVVRTEGSEAFF. The CDR3 DNA sequence: TGCAGCGTTGTTAGGACAGAGGGCTCCGAAGCTTTCTTT.

The V call is TRBV28, the J call TRBJ2-7; TRBD2 is a possible D gene (7 bases). V was clipped by 2 bases and J by 6 bases, with 17 bases between them. Germline lookup yields CDR1 MDHEN and CDR2 SYDVKM. The CDR3 contains 15 residues. The CDR3 is CASSLEGLGGREQYF. The CDR3 nucleotides are TGTGCCAGCAGTTTAGAGGGACTGGGGGGGCGCGAGCAGTACTTC.

The gene calls are TRBV6-5 and TRBJ2-1; TRBD1 aligns across 7 bases. J gave up 6 bases and V 6 bases, and 2 bases lay outside the gene matches. From germline, CDR1 is MNHEY and CDR2 SVGAGI. The CDR3 sequence is 12 residues long. The CDR3, as DNA: TGTGCCAGCAGACGACAGGGCAATGAGCAGTTCTTC. Protein sequence: CASRRQGNEQFF.

V and J are TRBV5-1 and TRBJ2-2, with D perhaps matching TRBD1 (6 bases). Germline V gene data show CDR1 as SGHRS and CDR2 as YFSETQ. CDR3 size: 15 residues. V dropped 0 bases and J dropped 6 bases, with 12 bases sitting between them. The CDR3, as DNA: TGCGCCAGCAGCTTGGCTAACTCAGGGGCCGGGGAGCTGTTTTTT. This translates into CASSLANSGAGELFF.

Worth noting for this clone: A much larger clone lies one base from this, so it may be a read error. Other nucleotide sequences from this sample produce the same CDR3. V and J are TRBV4-2 and TRBJ2-7, with D unresolved. V lost 3 bases and J 3 bases, leaving 9 bases between the germline ends. The CDR3 covers 13 residues. In germline, CDR1 is LGHNA, CDR2 YNFKEQ. CDR3 bases: TGTGCCAGCAGCCAGGATATCGGCTACGAGCAGTACTTC. It is translated as CASSQDIGYEQYF.

The V and J genes are TRBV28 and TRBJ1-5, with D unclear. Germline V CDR1 and CDR2: MDHEN, SYDVKM. The CDR3 runs 13 residues. Trimming removed 3 bases from V and 1 base from J, with 4 bases in between. In DNA form, the CDR3 reads TGTGCCAGCAGTTTGGTCAGCAATCAGCCCCAGCATTTT. Amino acids: CASSLVSNQPQHF.

The genes are TRBV29-1 and TRBJ1-1, with TRBD1 identical over 7 bases. V shed 7 bases and J 8 bases; nucleotides not matched to a gene: 10. Germline CDR1 reads SQVTM; CDR2 reads ANQGSEA. The CDR3 length is 12 residues. DNA of the CDR3: TGCAGCGGCGGCGACAGGGAGTTCGAAGCTTTCTTT. It specifies CSGGDREFEAFF.

The DNA for the CDR3 is TGTGCCAGCACCCGACAGGGGAGGTACACCGGGGAGCTGTTTTTT. As protein: CASTRQGRYTGELFF. The chain has TRBV28 and TRBJ2-2, with 8 bases fitting TRBD1. Germline loops: CDR1 MDHEN, CDR2 SYDVKM. Trimming removed 7 bases from V and 3 bases from J; junction bases left unmatched: 7. There are 15 residues in the CDR3. Supplemented by reference TRBV28 and TRBJ2-2, the full variable domain reads DVKVTQSSRYLVKRTGEKVFLECVQDMDHENMFWYRQDPGLGLRLIYFSYDVKMKEKGDIPEGYSVSREKKERFSLILESASTNQTSMYLCASTRQGRYTGELFFGEGSRLTVL.

As for this clone: A much larger clone is a single base away; this may be a read error. The sample holds other DNA sequences that translate to the same CDR3. This chain joins TRBV28 and TRBJ2-7; tentative D call: TRBD2 (6 bases). The CDR3 contains 15 residues. V was cut by 5 bases and J by 2 bases, with 16 bases left in between. Germline V gene data show CDR1 as MDHEN and CDR2 as SYDVKM. The DNA for the CDR3 is TGTGCCAGCAGTCGTCCTAGTGGGAGGACCTACGAGCAGTACTTC. This encodes CASSRPSGRTYEQYF.

V is TRBV11-2 and J is TRBJ1-5, with 7 bases matching TRBD1. V was clipped by 4 bases and J by 9 bases; unmatched bases: 6. This CDR3 has 13 residues. Germline values: CDR1 SGHAT, CDR2 FQNNGV. The CDR3 spells CASSSDRLGPQHF. CDR3 coding DNA: TGTGCCAGCAGCTCGGACAGGCTAGGGCCCCAGCATTTT. Full variable domain (outside the CDR3, taken from reference TRBV11-2 and TRBJ1-5): EAGVAQSPRYKIIEKRQSVAFWCNPISGHATLYWYQQILGQGPKLLIQFQNNGVVDDSQLPKDRFSAERLKGVDSTLKIQPAKLEDSAVYLCASSSDRLGPQHFGDGTRLSIL.

V and J are TRBV15 and TRBJ2-2, with D uncertain. The V and J ends lost 5 bases and 5 bases respectively, with 9 bases between them. This CDR3 comprises 13 residues. Germline CDR1 is LNHNV and CDR2 is YYDKDF (reference sequence). The CDR3, as DNA: TGTGCCACCAGCGGGGTTTTTACCGGGGAGCTGTTTTTT. As protein: CATSGVFTGELFF.

This clone was recorded a few times. In DNA, the CDR3 is TGTGCCAGCAGGGGACAAGGTGGGGCCAACGTCCTGACTTTC. This gives the protein CASRGQGGANVLTF. V gene TRBV6-1 combines with J gene TRBJ2-6, with a tentative D call TRBD1 (6 bases). The CDR3 is made up of 14 amino acids. From germline, CDR1 is MNHNS and CDR2 SASEGT. Trimming took 6 bases from V and 3 from J, leaving 9 bases between them.

J is TRBJ2-7 and V is TRBV5-1; tentative D call: TRBD2 (6 bases). Germline assignment: CDR1 SGHRS and CDR2 YFSETQ. CDR3 length: 12 residues. V was pared by 4 bases and J by 6 bases, with 11 bases between. The DNA for the CDR3 is TGCGCCAGCAGCGGGGACTCCCGCGAGCAGTACTTC. This gives the protein CASSGDSREQYF.

V is TRBV5-1 and J is TRBJ1-2; 11 bases line up with TRBD1. CDR1 SGHRS and CDR2 YFSETQ come from the germline V gene. The trim removed 0 bases at V and 5 bases at J, leaving 3 bases unmatched. The CDR3 extends over 15 amino acids. This CDR3 is CASSLGGQGAYGYTF. In DNA form, the CDR3 reads TGCGCCAGCAGCTTGGGAGGACAGGGGGCTTATGGCTACACCTTC.

In regard to this clone: A much larger clone lies one base from this, so it may be a read error. This chain connects TRBV11-1 to TRBJ2-3, with D uncertain. Germline V gene lookup returns CDR1 SGHAT and CDR2 FQDESV (reference sequence). Trimming cost V 4 bases and J 5 bases, with 4 bases left between them. The CDR3 is 11 residues long. The CDR3 protein is CASSSGDTQYF. In DNA, the CDR3 is TGTGCCAGCAGCTCAGGAGATACGCAGTATTTT.

The chain couples TRBV19 to TRBJ2-7; 10 bases agree with TRBD1. This CDR3 is 12 amino acids long. Germline trimming cut 6 bases from V and 11 bases from J; bases unmatched to any gene: 7. CDR1 and CDR2 (germline): LNHDA, SQIVND (reference sequence). Here the CDR3 reads CASRTTGGFKYF. As DNA, the CDR3 is TGTGCCAGTAGGACGACAGGGGGCTTTAAGTACTTC.

The CDR3 bases are TGTGCCAGCAGCGCGAGACTAGCGGGAGGGCCTGTGCCAGCCACAGATACGCAGTATTTT. Translated: CASSARLAGGPVPATDTQYF. This chain uses TRBV7-8 with TRBJ2-3; 14 positions match TRBD2. CDR1 SGHVS and CDR2 FQNEAQ come from the germline V gene. The CDR3 is made up of 20 amino acids. V was pared by 5 bases and J by 2 bases, with 15 bases of the junction left unmatched.

The genes are TRBV6-1 and TRBJ1-1; no definite D call. The CDR3 extends over 13 amino acids. Trimming took off 3 bases at V and 1 base at J, with 6 bases between the two ends. Germline assignment: CDR1 MNHNS and CDR2 SASEGT. The CDR3 loop is CASSEGANTEAFF. In nucleotides, the CDR3 is TGTGCCAGCAGTGAGGGAGCGAACACTGAAGCTTTCTTT.

This chain connects TRBV5-1 to TRBJ1-1; no firm D call. The germline V and J ends were trimmed by 0 bases and 0 bases, with 6 bases remaining between them. The germline gives CDR1 SGHRS, CDR2 YFSETQ. This CDR3 has 14 amino acids. DNA for the CDR3: TGCGCCAGCAGCTTGGAAGATATGAACACTGAAGCTTTCTTT. Protein product: CASSLEDMNTEAFF.